This TCR beta chain was captured by sequencing in a study of OX40 agonist ivuxolimab in advanced cancers. Sequencing used immunoSEQ multiplex PCR; TCRdb keeps in-frame clones, though not all of them. The sample shows about 82,000 clones, about 88% of them seen only once. This CDR3 region has 14 residues. From germline, CDR1 is MGHRA and CDR2 YSYEKL. The ends were cut back, 0 bases at V and 6 bases at J, with 8 bases in the middle. The chain links TRBV4-1 to TRBJ2-2; D gene unclear. The TCR was taken from an adult with an advanced solid tumor such as melanoma, head and neck, liver or kidney cancer. The sample consisted of CD4+ or CD8+ T cells sorted from blood, taken in a trial of the OX40 agonist ivuxolimab. CDR3: CASSQDRRAGELFF. DNA of the CDR3: TGCGCCAGCAGCCAAGATCGAAGGGCCGGGGAGCTGTTTTTT.